This T cell receptor (beta chain) was sequenced for a study of T-cell memory formation after mild COVID-19. General study findings and limits: Pre-infection memory held some responding clones, suggesting pre-existing cross-reactive T cells responded. Clones contracting day 15 to 85 were balanced CD4/CD8; later expanders leaned CD4+.

About this clonotype itself: Its antigen is not known.

Looked up from germline, CDR1 is MNHEY and CDR2 is SVGEGT. With 3 bases removed from V and 6 bases from J, the gap between germline ends came to 15 bases. The CDR3 spans 15 residues. Each CDR3 protein gets one entry after TCRdb re-called the 5' RACE reads with MiXCR. Altogether a few hundred thousand distinct CDR3 sequences are present, over 9.5% being singletons, with the ten largest covering 3%. The chain joins TRBV6-2 or TRBV6-3 to TRBJ1-5, with TRBD1 as a possible D gene (6 bases). Sequenced sample: PBMCs or a T cell subset sorted from them (not recorded which). The receptor's source is a man aged 18 to 35 who had mild COVID-19 (a few samples of this study predate the infection). Cell type and time point are not known. CDR3 nucleotides: TGTGCCAGCAGTTATCTGGGGGCGCGGGGTCAGCCCCAGCATTTT. This translates into CASSYLGARGQPQHF.